Sequencing of this T cell receptor beta chain was carried out in a study of blood T cell repertoires in COVID-19. Overall study context: Acute-phase and convalescent COVID-19 samples originated in the United States, Italy and Spain. Sources were T cells, B-cell-depleted T cells, or PBMCs; the material itself was cDNA or gDNA.

The CDR3 sequence is 13 residues long. V lost 6 bases, J lost 7 bases, and 15 bases lay in between. The germline V gene encodes CDR1 KGHSH and CDR2 LQKENI. Produced via immunoSEQ multiplex PCR; TCRdb's table is partial and in-frame only. Among about 150,000 clones listed, 84% were seen once. The source of this sequence is a woman aged 80 or over with COVID-19, enrolled during active disease. J is TRBJ1-2 and V is TRBV18, with no clear D. The sample taken for sequencing was peripheral blood. The CDR3 nucleotides read TGTGCCAGCTCGCATTCCCCAGGTATTGGCTACACCTTC. Protein: CASSHSPGIGYTF.